Presented here are 21 T cell receptor beta chains from one specimen sequenced in a study of shared clonotypes between healthy human individuals. Some clones are missing from TCRdb's copy, which holds only in-frame ones; the method was immunoSEQ multiplex PCR. The sample records about 460,000 clones, 70% to 80% being singletons. Sequenced sample: PBMCs. Every receptor here comes from a woman between 40 and 55 years old in good health. Some clones in this sample may be carry-over from other donors' samples.

This chain connects TRBV19 to TRBJ1-2, with TRBD1 matching over 7 bases. Unmatched junction bases numbered 7, after V lost 4 bases and J lost 5 bases. The CDR3 spans 14 residues. CDR1 is LNHDA and CDR2 is SQIVND in the germline V gene (reference sequence). In nucleotides, the CDR3 is TGTGCCAGTAGTAGACAGGGCACAGCGTATGGCTACACCTTC. Protein product: CASSRQGTAYGYTF.

Concerning this clone itself: A far larger clone is only one base removed, so a read error is likely. The CDR3 sequence: CAWRSAGEDTGGLFF. In DNA form, the CDR3 reads TGTGCCTGGAGGAGTGCAGGGGAGGATACCGGGGGGCTGTTTTTT. This chain uses TRBV30 with TRBJ2-2; either TRBD1 or TRBD2 may supply D (6 bases each). Germline V gene lookup returns CDR1 GTSNPN and CDR2 SVGIG (reference sequence). This CDR3 spans 15 amino acids.

Points on this clone: A far larger clone is only one base removed, so a read error is likely. Other DNA sequences in this specimen translate into the identical CDR3. The CDR3 loop reads CASSLSRLSYNEQFF. Here the CDR3 DNA reads TGTGCCAGCAGCCTATCGCGGCTATCATACAATGAGCAGTTCTTC. The chain employs TRBV13 and TRBJ2-1; the D is unclear. Trimming took off 5 bases at V and 4 bases at J, with 15 bases between the two ends. The CDR3 totals 15 residues. CDR1 PRHDT and CDR2 FYEKMQ come from the germline V gene (reference sequence). The variable domain in full, completed from reference TRBV13 and TRBJ2-1, reads AAGVIQSPRHLIKEKRETATLKCYPIPRHDTVYWYQQGPGQDPQFLISFYEKMQSDKGSIPDRFSAQQFSDYHSELNMSSLELGDSALYFCASSLSRLSYNEQFFGPGTRLTVL.

As concerns this clone: This may come from a read error, since a much larger clone is one base off. The chain recombines TRBV30 with TRBJ2-7; TRBD2 matches 11 bases. V lost 5 bases and J lost 3; bases outside the gene matches: 9. Germline CDR1 GTSNPN, CDR2 SVGIG (reference sequence). The CDR3 is 15 residues long. DNA of the CDR3: TGTGCCTGGGGTCGACTTAGCGGGAGGGGCTACGAGCAGTACTTC. It specifies CAWGRLSGRGYEQYF.

Worth noting for this clone: A read error is likely here: a far larger clone is one base away. The sample holds other DNA sequences that translate to the same CDR3. The chain links TRBV30 to TRBJ2-1; 7 nucleotides align to TRBD2. J gave up 3 bases and V 1 base, and 15 bases lay outside the gene matches. CDR3 length: 18 residues. The V gene's germline CDR1 is GTSNPN and CDR2 SVGIG (reference sequence). The CDR3 loop reads CAWSEGRWREKSYNEQFF. As DNA, the CDR3 is TGTGCCTGGAGTGAGGGGAGGTGGCGGGAGAAGAGCTACAATGAGCAGTTCTTC.

The chain has TRBV19 and TRBJ1-1, with D possibly matching TRBD1 (5 bases). The germline gives CDR1 LNHDA, CDR2 SQIVND (reference sequence). V lost 3 bases and J 1 base, leaving 12 bases between the germline ends. CDR3 length: 15 residues. CDR3 loop: CASSIWGRPNTEAFF. CDR3 nucleotide sequence: TGTGCCAGTAGTATTTGGGGACGTCCGAACACTGAAGCTTTCTTT. Based on the CDR3 plus reference TRBV19 and TRBJ1-1, the full variable domain is DGGITQSPKYLFRKEGQNVTLSCEQNLNHDAMYWYRQDPGQGLRLIYYSQIVNDFQKGDIAEGYSVSREKKESFPLTVTSAQKNPTAFYLCASSIWGRPNTEAFFGQGTRLTVV.

Turning to this clone: A much larger clone lies a single base off, so this may be a read error. In the same sample, other DNA sequences code for this CDR3. The V gene is TRBV27, the J gene TRBJ1-6; no clear D gene. From germline, CDR1 is MNHEY and CDR2 SMNVEV (reference sequence). The CDR3 is 15 amino acids. The germline V and J ends were trimmed by 2 bases and 7 bases, with 12 bases remaining between them. The CDR3 loop is CASSLGRRPNSPLHF. CDR3 DNA sequence: TGTGCCAGCAGTTTAGGCCGTCGGCCGAATTCACCCCTCCACTTT.

The chain is built from TRBV7-8 and TRBJ2-3; D possibly matches TRBD1 or TRBD2 (5 bases each). CDR1 and CDR2 (germline): SGHVS, FQNEAQ. The CDR3 covers 14 residues. The ends were cut back, 4 bases at V and 0 bases at J, with 8 bases in the middle. In DNA form, the CDR3 reads TGTGCCAGCAGCTCCGGGGCAAGCACAGATACGCAGTATTTT. This codes for CASSSGASTDTQYF.

This rearrangement joins TRBV5-1 to TRBJ2-1; D may be TRBD2 (5 bases). Germline loops: CDR1 SGHRS, CDR2 YFSETQ. Trimming removed 4 bases from V and 9 bases from J, with 17 bases in between. CDR3 length equals 14 residues. The CDR3 DNA reads TGCGCCAGCAGCGGCCTAGCCCCCACTATTGAGCAGTTCTTC. It is translated as CASSGLAPTIEQFF.

This chain uses TRBV27 with TRBJ2-1, with D unclear. CDR3 length equals 15 residues. CDR1 and CDR2 from the germline V gene are MNHEY and SMNVEV (reference sequence). V was cut by 4 bases and J by 0 bases, with 10 bases left in between. In DNA form, the CDR3 reads TGTGCCAGCAGTTACGACTGGAGCTCCTACAATGAGCAGTTCTTC. Its translation is CASSYDWSSYNEQFF.

This chain links TRBV9 with TRBJ2-4; 7 nucleotides agree with TRBD2. Trimming took 7 bases from V and 5 from J; bases not matched to a gene: 9. CDR3 length: 14 residues. Per germline, CDR1 SGDLS and CDR2 YYNGEE. The CDR3 protein is CASSRSGNQNIQYF. The DNA for the CDR3 is TGTGCCAGCTCCCGAAGCGGGAACCAAAACATTCAGTACTTC. Full variable domain (remainder filled in from reference TRBV9 and TRBJ2-4): DSGVTQTPKHLITATGQRVTLRCSPRSGDLSVYWYQQSLDQGLQFLIQYYNGEERAKGNILERFSAQQFPDLHSELNLSSLELGDSALYFCASSRSGNQNIQYFGAGTRLSVL.

This clone was counted between two and nine times. The genes are TRBV15 and TRBJ1-5, with no clear D. The CDR3 spans 13 residues. Trimming took off 4 bases at V and 6 bases at J, with 10 bases between the two ends. Per germline, CDR1 LNHNV and CDR2 YYDKDF (reference sequence). In DNA form, the CDR3 reads TGTGCCACCAGCATGACGAGAGGTCAGCCCCAGCATTTT. It specifies CATSMTRGQPQHF.

V gene TRBV7-2 combines with J gene TRBJ2-1, with 10 bases identical to TRBD2. The V gene's germline CDR1 is SGHTA and CDR2 FQGNSA. V dropped 0 bases and J dropped 8; count of bases not matched to a gene: 4. The CDR3 extends over 15 amino acids. The CDR3, as DNA: TGTGCCAGCAGCTTAGCCGGGACTAGCGACCATGAGCAGTTCTTC. Translating it yields CASSLAGTSDHEQFF.

This chain joins TRBV7-8 and TRBJ2-5, with D maybe TRBD2 (6 bases). V dropped 1 base and J dropped 4 bases, with 19 bases sitting between them. Germline CDR1 is SGHVS and CDR2 is FQNEAQ. This CDR3 contains 17 residues. CDR3 sequence: CASSLVRRRDGGETQYF. The CDR3 DNA is TGTGCCAGCAGCTTAGTCCGTCGGCGGGACGGTGGAGAGACCCAGTACTTC.

The chain carries TRBV9 and TRBJ2-3, with D perhaps TRBD2 (5 bases). V lost 0 bases, J lost 4 bases, and 12 bases lay in between. Germline-derived CDR1 and CDR2 are SGDLS and YYNGEE. The CDR3 is 15 residues long. CDR3 loop: CASSVVLGAPDTQYF. In DNA form, the CDR3 reads TGTGCCAGCAGCGTAGTTCTGGGAGCCCCAGATACGCAGTATTTT.

V and J are TRBV28 and TRBJ1-5; D possibly corresponds to TRBD1 (6 bases). CDR1 MDHEN and CDR2 SYDVKM come from the germline V gene. This CDR3 contains 12 residues. V was trimmed by 10 bases and J by 7 bases, leaving 14 bases between them. CDR3 DNA: TGTGCCACCCAAGCGGGGGGCCAGCCCCAGCATTTT. This codes for CATQAGGQPQHF.

The V and J genes are TRBV9 and TRBJ2-7, with D maybe TRBD1 (5 bases). From germline, CDR1 is SGDLS and CDR2 YYNGEE. The V and J ends lost 0 bases and 2 bases respectively, with 15 bases between them. This CDR3 has 16 amino acids. This CDR3 reads CASSVGGQGRTYEQYF. Here the CDR3 DNA reads TGTGCCAGCAGCGTAGGGGGTCAGGGTAGGACCTACGAGCAGTACTTC. The full variable domain, completed using reference TRBV9 and TRBJ2-7, is DSGVTQTPKHLITATGQRVTLRCSPRSGDLSVYWYQQSLDQGLQFLIQYYNGEERAKGNILERFSAQQFPDLHSELNLSSLELGDSALYFCASSVGGQGRTYEQYFGPGTRLTVT.

The chain joins TRBV11-2 to TRBJ1-5; D is unresolved. V was cut by 2 bases and J by 5 bases, with 7 bases left in between. Germline CDR1 reads SGHAT; CDR2 reads FQNNGV. This CDR3 is 13 amino acids long. The CDR3 spells CASSLIPDQPQHF. CDR3 in DNA: TGTGCCAGCAGCTTAATCCCCGATCAGCCCCAGCATTTT.

The V call is TRBV18, the J call TRBJ2-2; D is possibly TRBD2 (6 bases). Trimming pared 4 bases from V and 1 base from J, leaving 16 bases between. Germline V gene data show CDR1 as KGHSH and CDR2 as LQKENI. CDR3 size: 17 residues. CDR3 nucleotide sequence: TGTGCCAGCTCACACAGCGGGCCTATCAGGAACACCGGGGAGCTGTTTTTT. It translates to CASSHSGPIRNTGELFF.

This clone was counted once. The rearrangement joins TRBV28 to TRBJ2-7; D is unresolved. There are 14 residues in the CDR3. With 1 base removed from V and 3 bases from J, the gap between germline ends came to 10 bases. CDR1 is MDHEN and CDR2 is SYDVKM in the germline V gene. This CDR3 is CASSLFGTFYEQYF. The CDR3 DNA sequence: TGTGCCAGCAGTTTATTTGGCACTTTCTACGAGCAGTACTTC.

This sequence joins TRBV11-2 and TRBJ2-3; D remains unclear. In germline, CDR1 is SGHAT, CDR2 FQNNGV. V lost 5 bases and J 6 bases, leaving 6 bases between the germline ends. The CDR3 is 11 residues long. CDR3 coding DNA: TGTGCCAGCAGCCTTGGTGATACGCAGTATTTT. Its protein product is CASSLGDTQYF.